These 3 T cell receptor beta chains share one sample of origin, sequenced in a study of cytomegalovirus exposure and HLA in healthy donors. Vbeta (60) and Jbeta (13) primers were used in the PCR. Using immunoSEQ multiplex PCR, the repertoire was profiled, and TCRdb retains in-frame clones only, with some absent. The sample lists approximately 190,000 clones, around 86% occurring once. Sequencing used PBMCs. The receptors shown here come from a man between 25 and 39 years old in good health and CMV-seronegative.

The chain combines TRBV2 with TRBJ2-5; D ambiguous. Judging by the DNA end, TRBJ2-7 fits better; the J call may be wrong. The germline V gene encodes CDR1 SNHLY and CDR2 FYNNEI. The CDR3 extends over 12 amino acids. The CDR3 DNA reads as TGTGCCAGCAGTGAAGCGCTGTACGAGCAGTACTTC. Translation: CASSEALYEQYF.

The chain combines TRBV5-8 with TRBJ1-6, with 8 positions matching TRBD1. This CDR3 is built from 18 residues. Trimming at V came to 4 bases and at J to 9 bases, leaving 18 bases not matched to a gene. Germline loops: CDR1 SGHTS, CDR2 YDEGEE. The CDR3 sequence is CASSPKRTGLYGISPLHF. The CDR3, as DNA: TGTGCCAGCAGCCCAAAGCGGACAGGGTTATACGGGATTTCACCCCTCCACTTT.

The CDR3 reads CASSQDFDFNYGYTF. DNA for the CDR3: TGCGCCAGCAGCCAAGATTTTGACTTTAACTATGGCTACACCTTC. The J gene is TRBJ1-2, the V gene TRBV4-3; D is unclear. CDR1 is LGHNA and CDR2 is YSLEER in the germline V gene. Trimming took off 0 bases at V and 1 base at J, with 9 bases between the two ends. CDR3 length: 15 residues.